This TCR beta chain was captured in a study of blood T cell repertoires in COVID-19. Overall study: Acute-phase and convalescent COVID-19 samples originated in the United States, Italy and Spain. T cells, B-cell-depleted T cells, or PBMCs provided the cDNA or gDNA that served as material.

This clone was counted once. In germline, CDR1 is LGHDT, CDR2 YNNKEL (reference sequence). V dropped 0 bases and J dropped 7; count of bases not matched to a gene: 6. The CDR3 runs 16 residues. In the original processing: Scientists estimated how many nucleated cells there were by amplifying reference gene primers. TCRdb keeps only in-frame clones here, not all; method: immunoSEQ multiplex PCR. From that table come the V and J calls and clone size; the DNA was used to work out D and trimming. The sample lists around 150,000 clones; roughly nine tenths were seen once. The sequencing input was peripheral blood. The J gene is TRBJ2-2, the V gene TRBV3-1 (or the pseudogene TRBV3-2); TRBD2 matches 9 bases. The TCR comes from a man aged 18 to 29 with acute or convalescent COVID-19. This CDR3 is CASSQDLAGASGELFF. The CDR3 nucleotides are TGTGCCAGCAGCCAAGATTTAGCGGGGGCCAGCGGGGAGCTGTTTTTT.